This paragraph reports one TCR beta chain. Antigen: not known. Only in-frame clones appear in the TCRdb table, and some are missing; sequencing was by immunoSEQ multiplex PCR. The table includes 90,000 to 150,000 clones, around 90% detected once. The data derive from a study of T cell responses to AZD1222 COVID-19 vaccine. CDR1 SGHTA and CDR2 FQGNSA come from the germline V gene. This CDR3 has 14 amino acids. V shed 2 bases and J shed 3 bases, with 10 bases lying between them. Study conclusions and caveats: Spike-specific TCR breadth and depth went up after people got two AZD1222 doses.

The source is an adult who received the AZD1222 COVID-19 vaccine. Sequencing used peripheral blood, obtained 28 days after the second AZD1222 dose. The chain couples TRBV7-2 to TRBJ1-2, with D uncertain. The CDR3 loop is CASSLLAPYYGYTF. The CDR3 DNA reads TGTGCCAGCAGCTTATTGGCTCCTTACTATGGCTACACCTTC.